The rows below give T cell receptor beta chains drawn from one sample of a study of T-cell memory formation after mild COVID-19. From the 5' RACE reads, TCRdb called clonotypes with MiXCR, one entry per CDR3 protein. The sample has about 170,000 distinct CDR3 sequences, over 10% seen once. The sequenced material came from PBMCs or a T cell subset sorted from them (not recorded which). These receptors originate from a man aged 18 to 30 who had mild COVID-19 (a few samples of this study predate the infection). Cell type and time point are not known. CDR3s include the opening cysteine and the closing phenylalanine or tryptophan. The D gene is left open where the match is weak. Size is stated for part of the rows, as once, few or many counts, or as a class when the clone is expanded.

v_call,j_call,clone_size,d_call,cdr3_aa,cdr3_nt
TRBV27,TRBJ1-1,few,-,CASSFPGLETEAFF,TGTGCCAGCAGTTTCCCAGGTCTTGAAACTGAAGCTTTCTTT
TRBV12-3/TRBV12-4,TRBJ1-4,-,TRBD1,CASSRDRRSEKLFF,TGTGCCAGCAGTCGGGACAGAAGGAGTGAAAAACTGTTTTTT
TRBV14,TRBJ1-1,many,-,CASSHLIRDEFTEAFF,TGTGCCAGCAGCCACCTGATCCGGGACGAGTTTACTGAAGCTTTCTTT
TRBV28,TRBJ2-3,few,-,CASSSEDTQYF,TGTGCCAGCAGTTCCGAGGATACGCAGTATTTT
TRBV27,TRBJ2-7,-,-,CASSTGGHEQYF,TGTGCCAGCAGTACCGGGGGCCACGAGCAGTACTTC
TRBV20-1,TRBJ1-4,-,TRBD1,CSANRGPNEKLFF,TGCAGTGCTAACAGGGGTCCTAATGAAAAACTGTTTTTT
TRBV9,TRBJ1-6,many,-,CASSQGGSPLHF,TGTGCCAGCAGCCAGGGAGGTTCACCCCTCCACTTT
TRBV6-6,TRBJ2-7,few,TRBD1,CASSSGQTYEQYF,TGTGCCAGCAGTTCGGGACAGACCTACGAGCAGTACTTC
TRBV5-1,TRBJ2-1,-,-,CASSLVAPHNEQFF,TGCGCCAGCAGCTTGGTGGCTCCCCACAATGAGCAGTTCTTC
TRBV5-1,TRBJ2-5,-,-,CASSLSTGMQETQYF,TGCGCCAGCAGCTTGTCGACAGGAATGCAAGAGACCCAGTACTTC
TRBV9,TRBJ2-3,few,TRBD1,CASSAQTGKGDTQYF,TGTGCCAGCAGCGCCCAGACAGGGAAGGGAGATACGCAGTATTTT
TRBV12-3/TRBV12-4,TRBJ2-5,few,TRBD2,CASRPHLGAGRGDETQYF,TGTGCCAGCAGACCTCACCTTGGGGCTGGACGGGGGGATGAGACCCAGTACTTC
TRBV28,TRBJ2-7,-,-,CASSSPGGAIRYEQYF,TGTGCCAGCAGTTCCCCAGGGGGGGCGATCCGCTACGAGCAGTACTTC
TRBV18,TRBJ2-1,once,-,CASSSTRYNEQFF,TGTGCCAGCTCTTCGACCCGGTACAATGAGCAGTTCTTC
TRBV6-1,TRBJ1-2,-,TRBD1,CASSGGQNYGYTF,TGTGCCAGCAGTGGGGGACAGAACTATGGCTACACCTTC
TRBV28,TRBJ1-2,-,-,CASRPSSGYTF,TGTGCCAGCAGACCCAGCTCTGGCTACACCTTC
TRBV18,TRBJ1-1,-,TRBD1,CASSPPTGRQGDTEAFF,TGTGCCAGCTCCCCCCCAACCGGCAGGCAGGGGGACACTGAAGCTTTCTTT
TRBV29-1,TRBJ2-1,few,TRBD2,CSVRGTNNEQFF,TGCAGCGTTCGGGGGACTAACAATGAGCAGTTCTTC
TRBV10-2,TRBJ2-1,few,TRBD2,CASSISGEQFF,TGCGCCAGCAGTATTAGCGGGGAGCAGTTCTTC
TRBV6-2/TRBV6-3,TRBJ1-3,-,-,CASSRDAWEGNTIYF,TGTGCCAGCAGCCGGGACGCGTGGGAAGGAAACACCATATATTTT
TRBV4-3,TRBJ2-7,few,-,CASSQERADLQGEQYF,TGCGCCAGCAGCCAAGAACGGGCCGACTTACAGGGCGAGCAGTACTTC
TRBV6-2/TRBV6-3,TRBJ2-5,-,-,CASSYPRQFGETQYF,TGTGCCAGCAGTTACCCAAGACAATTCGGGGAGACCCAGTACTTC
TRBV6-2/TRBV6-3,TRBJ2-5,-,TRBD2,CASIGLADQETQYF,TGTGCCAGCATAGGACTAGCGGACCAAGAGACCCAGTACTTC
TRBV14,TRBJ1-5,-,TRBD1,CASSQGTGRLSNQPQHF,TGTGCCAGCAGCCAAGGGACAGGGCGATTGAGCAATCAGCCCCAGCATTTT
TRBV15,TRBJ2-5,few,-,CATSRDRILQETQYF,TGTGCCACCAGCAGAGATCGGATACTCCAAGAGACCCAGTACTTC
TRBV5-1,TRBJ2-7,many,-,CARTFYEQYF,TGCGCCCGCACCTTCTACGAGCAGTACTTC
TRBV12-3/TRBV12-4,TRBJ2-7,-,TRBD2,CASSALTSGGFEQYF,TGTGCCAGCAGTGCCTTGACTAGCGGGGGGTTCGAGCAGTACTTC
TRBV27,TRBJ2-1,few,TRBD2,CASRAYLAGGYNEQFF,TGTGCCAGCAGAGCCTACTTAGCGGGGGGGTACAATGAGCAGTTCTTC
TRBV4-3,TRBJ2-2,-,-,CASSQSWAGSTGELFF,TGCGCCAGCAGCCAATCCTGGGCGGGGTCCACCGGGGAGCTGTTTTTT
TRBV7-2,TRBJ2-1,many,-,CASSLAGREQFF,TGTGCCAGCAGCTTAGCGGGGCGGGAGCAGTTCTTC
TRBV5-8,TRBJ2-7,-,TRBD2,CASSYGLAGGYEQYF,TGTGCCAGCAGCTACGGACTAGCGGGGGGGTACGAGCAGTACTTC
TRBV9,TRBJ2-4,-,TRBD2,CASSATLPAPDGLAGALAKNIQYF,TGTGCCAGCAGCGCGACCCTCCCCGCTCCAGATGGGCTAGCGGGGGCCCTAGCCAAAAACATTCAGTACTTC
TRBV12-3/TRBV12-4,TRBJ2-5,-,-,CASSLNGVQETQYF,TGTGCCAGCAGCCTAAACGGGGTCCAAGAGACCCAGTACTTC
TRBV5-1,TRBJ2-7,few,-,CASSLGQMGEQYF,TGCGCCAGCAGCTTGGGCCAGATGGGCGAGCAGTACTTC
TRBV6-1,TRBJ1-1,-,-,CASREIRNTEAFF,TGTGCCAGCAGAGAAATCAGGAACACTGAAGCTTTCTTT
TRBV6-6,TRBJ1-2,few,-,CASSSRGRSAYNYGYTF,TGTGCCAGCAGTTCCCGGGGGAGGTCGGCCTATAACTATGGCTACACCTTC
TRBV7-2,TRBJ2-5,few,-,CASTLGPREETQYF,TGTGCCAGCACCTTAGGGCCCAGGGAAGAGACCCAGTACTTC
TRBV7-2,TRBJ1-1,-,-,CASSLDYQNTEAFF,TGTGCCAGCAGCTTAGATTACCAGAACACTGAAGCTTTCTTT
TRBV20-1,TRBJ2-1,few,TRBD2,CSGGGLAGINEQFF,TGCAGTGGTGGGGGGCTAGCGGGGATCAATGAGCAGTTCTTC
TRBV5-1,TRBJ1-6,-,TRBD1,CASSTGQGGSPLHF,TGCGCCAGCAGCACGGGACAGGGCGGTTCACCCCTCCACTTT
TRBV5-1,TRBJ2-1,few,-,CASSFLEGWPIF,TGCGCCAGCAGCTTTTTGGAGGGATGGCCAATCTTC
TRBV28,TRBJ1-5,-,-,CASGYGSRGNQPQHF,TGTGCCAGCGGGTATGGCAGCCGGGGCAATCAGCCCCAGCATTTT
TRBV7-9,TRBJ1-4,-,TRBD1,CASSSGQDLNEKLFF,TGTGCCAGCAGCTCCGGACAGGACCTTAATGAAAAACTGTTTTTT
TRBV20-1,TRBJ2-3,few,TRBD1,CSARRTGGPDTQYF,TGCAGTGCTAGGAGGACAGGGGGCCCAGATACGCAGTATTTT
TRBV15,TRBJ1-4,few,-,CATSRDGVKLFF,TGTGCCACCAGCAGAGACGGGGTAAAACTGTTTTTT
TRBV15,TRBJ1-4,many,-,CATSRDLGWDEKLFF,TGTGCCACCAGCAGAGATCTGGGGTGGGATGAAAAACTGTTTTTT
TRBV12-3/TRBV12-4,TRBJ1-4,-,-,CATKVAGALGKLFF,TGTGCCACCAAAGTGGCGGGCGCGTTAGGAAAACTGTTTTTT
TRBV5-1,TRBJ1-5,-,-,CASRDSPYSNQPQHF,TGCGCCAGCAGGGATTCTCCCTATAGCAATCAGCCCCAGCATTTT
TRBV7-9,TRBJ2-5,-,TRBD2,CASSLGRAGDLYQETQYF,TGTGCCAGCAGCTTAGGTAGAGCGGGGGACCTATACCAAGAGACCCAGTACTTC
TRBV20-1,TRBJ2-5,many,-,CSARRGHRETQYF,TGCAGTGCTAGGAGGGGCCACCGGGAGACCCAGTACTTC
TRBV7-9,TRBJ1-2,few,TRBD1,CASSLEGTGGADYGYTF,TGTGCCAGCAGCTTAGAGGGGACAGGGGGCGCGGACTATGGCTACACCTTC
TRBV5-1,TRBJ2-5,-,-,CASSLMAPELETQYF,TGCGCCAGCAGCCTTATGGCCCCTGAGTTGGAGACCCAGTACTTC
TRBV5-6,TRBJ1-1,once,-,CASSRKPSTEAFF,TGTGCCAGCAGCCGAAAACCCTCCACTGAAGCTTTCTTT
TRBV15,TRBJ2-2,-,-,CATSRDQGNTGELFF,TGTGCCACCAGCAGAGATCAGGGAAACACCGGGGAGCTGTTTTTT
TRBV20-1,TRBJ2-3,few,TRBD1,CSARGTGTDTQYF,TGCAGTGCCAGGGGGACGGGCACAGATACGCAGTATTTT